The 13 T cell receptor beta chains below were found in one sample sequenced in a study of cytomegalovirus exposure and HLA in healthy donors (dated 2017 in TCRdb). Libraries were made using the immunoSEQ multiplex PCR assay. For the multiplex PCR, a mixture combining 60 forward primers for TCR Vbeta segments and 13 reverse primers for TCR Jbeta segments was used. Imported from immuneACCESS, the table was reduced by TCRdb to in-frame sequences with V and J called. These copies leave out some clones; in studies compared against another copy, an unresolved V gene accounts for under half, and the cause of the remainder is not known. This sample holds under 200,000 clones; 80% were observed only once. The ten top clones hold around 5% of the sample. What was sequenced was PBMCs. These receptors originate from a man younger than 45 in good health and CMV-seronegative.

The chain carries TRBV20-1 and TRBJ1-2, with TRBD1 as a possible D gene (5 bases). The CDR3 loop spans 10 amino acids. Germline V gene sequence: CDR1 DFQATT, CDR2 SNEGSKA (reference sequence). The V and J ends lost 6 bases and 8 bases respectively, with 10 bases between them. CDR3 region: CSAPSGGYTF. CDR3 DNA: TGCAGTGCCCCCTCAGGGGGCTACACCTTC.

The chain couples TRBV5-8 to TRBJ2-1, with 11 bases lining up with TRBD2. CDR1 is SGHTS, CDR2 YDEGEE, per germline. Losses at the gene ends were 7 bases for V and 3 bases for J; bases not matched to a gene: 6. The CDR3 is made up of 15 amino acids. CDR3 in amino acids: CASRPGTSGYNEQFF. The CDR3 DNA is TGTGCCAGCCGGCCCGGGACTAGCGGCTACAATGAGCAGTTCTTC.

This rearrangement joins TRBV2 to TRBJ1-6, with 8 bases matching TRBD1. CDR3 length: 16 residues. V gave up 6 bases and J gave up 0 bases; unmatched junction bases: 4. Germline assignment: CDR1 SNHLY and CDR2 FYNNEI. The CDR3 bases are TGTGCCAGCAGCCGGACAGGGAGCTCCTATAATTCACCCCTCCACTTT. This gives the protein CASSRTGSSYNSPLHF.

The V and J genes are TRBV10-3 and TRBJ2-7, with a weak D call TRBD1 (5 bases). Looked up from germline, CDR1 is ENHRY and CDR2 is SYGVKD. Trimming removed 5 bases at V and 3 bases at J, with 20 bases between. The CDR3 runs to 16 residues. The CDR3 nucleotides are TGTGCCATCAGTCAAGCCGGACATAAGGAACACTACGAGCAGTACTTC. Protein product: CAISQAGHKEHYEQYF.

The chain is built from TRBV10-3 and TRBJ1-2, with 11 bases that match TRBD1. The trim removed 5 bases at V and 4 bases at J, leaving 3 bases unmatched. Germline lookup yields CDR1 ENHRY and CDR2 SYGVKD. The CDR3 is 14 residues long. The DNA for the CDR3 is TGTGCCATCAGTCCGGGACAGGGGGGCTATGGCTACACCTTC. Protein sequence: CAISPGQGGYGYTF.

The V gene is TRBV9, the J gene TRBJ2-7, with D perhaps matching TRBD2 (5 bases). Trimming removed 0 bases from V and 1 base from J, with 11 bases in between. Germline CDR1 is SGDLS and CDR2 is YYNGEE. The CDR3 sequence is 15 residues long. The CDR3 here is CASSVDTGKSYEQYF. In DNA form, the CDR3 reads TGTGCCAGCAGCGTAGATACGGGGAAATCCTACGAGCAGTACTTC.

V gene TRBV7-9 combines with J gene TRBJ2-3; 9 nucleotides match TRBD1. Germline V lookup: CDR1 SEHNR, CDR2 FQNEAQ (reference sequence). The junction had 8 bases not matched to a gene; V was cut back by 2 bases and J by 2 bases. The CDR3 consists of 17 residues. CDR3 in amino acids: CASSLLDRGAHTDTQYF. For the CDR3, the DNA is TGTGCCAGCAGCTTACTCGACAGGGGGGCACACACAGATACGCAGTATTTT.

This sequence joins TRBV7-9 and TRBJ1-2; D is unresolved. Per the germline V gene, CDR1 is SEHNR and CDR2 is FQNEAQ (reference sequence). Trimming shortened V by 1 base and J by 3 bases, and 9 bases separated the two germline ends. The CDR3 consists of 14 residues. In DNA form, the CDR3 reads TGTGCCAGCAGCTTAGAAGGAGTCGACTATGGCTACACCTTC. Translated: CASSLEGVDYGYTF. The variable domain in full, with the rest retrieved from reference TRBV7-9 and TRBJ1-2, is DTGVSQNPRHKITKRGQNVTFRCDPISEHNRLYWYRQTLGQGPEFLTYFQNEAQLEKSRLLSDRFSAERPKGSFSTLEIQRTEQGDSAMYLCASSLEGVDYGYTFGSGTRLTVV.

This clone was observed once. This chain connects TRBV12-1 to TRBJ1-2; TRBD1 is taken as the D call from the table, unchecked against the DNA. TRBV12-1 is a documented pseudogene. The CDR3 covers 12 residues. The CDR3 DNA is TGTGCCAGCAGCTTCGGGACAGGTGGCTACACCTTC. It translates to CASSFGTGGYTF.

CDR3 nucleotide sequence: TGTGCCAGCAGTTTTCAATCGAACACTGAAGCTTTCTTT. Protein product: CASSFQSNTEAFF. The gene calls are TRBV28 and TRBJ1-1, with D unresolved. Trimming removed 3 bases from V and 1 base from J, with 6 bases in between. CDR3 length: 13 residues. CDR1 is MDHEN, CDR2 SYDVKM, per germline.

This clone was seen more than once but under ten times. The chain joins TRBV9 to TRBJ2-5; 14 bases fit TRBD2. Trimming cost V 3 bases and J 5 bases; bases outside gene matches: 6. Germline V gene lookup returns CDR1 SGDLS and CDR2 YYNGEE. The CDR3 has 16 amino acids. CDR3 in DNA: TGTGCCAGCAGCGCCCGACTAGCGGGGGGGCGTGAGACCCAGTACTTC. Amino acids: CASSARLAGGRETQYF.

The J gene is TRBJ2-1, the V gene TRBV6-1; maybe TRBD1 (5 bases). Trimming took 7 bases from V and 6 from J, leaving 16 bases between them. This CDR3 is built from 14 residues. Per the germline V gene, CDR1 is MNHNS and CDR2 is SASEGT. The CDR3 region has the DNA TGTGCCAGCACTCTTGGGCAGGGTTTCAATGAGCAGTTCTTC. Protein: CASTLGQGFNEQFF.

This clone has only a few counts. The chain carries TRBV27 and TRBJ2-7, with TRBD1 as a possible D gene (6 bases). This CDR3 is built from 13 residues. Deletions cut 5 bases from V and 4 bases from J, with 12 bases between. Germline V gene data show CDR1 as MNHEY and CDR2 as SMNVEV (reference sequence). The CDR3 coding sequence is TGTGCCAGCAGTCGCACAGGGACATACGAGCAGTACTTC. It yields the protein CASSRTGTYEQYF.